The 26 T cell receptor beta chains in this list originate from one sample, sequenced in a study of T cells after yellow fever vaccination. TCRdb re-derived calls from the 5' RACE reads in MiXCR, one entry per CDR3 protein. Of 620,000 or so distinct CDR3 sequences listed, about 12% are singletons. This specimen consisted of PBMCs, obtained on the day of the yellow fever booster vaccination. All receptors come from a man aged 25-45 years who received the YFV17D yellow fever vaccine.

Here the CDR3 reads CASSLRGGGSTYEQYF. The CDR3 bases are TGTGCCAGCAGCCTGCGTGGGGGGGGGTCTACATACGAGCAGTACTTC. The chain has TRBV6-1 and TRBJ2-7; 7 bases agree with TRBD2. This CDR3 is built from 16 residues. Germline V gene sequence: CDR1 MNHNS, CDR2 SASEGT. V shed 6 bases, J shed 4 bases, and the junction held 15 bases outside the gene matches.

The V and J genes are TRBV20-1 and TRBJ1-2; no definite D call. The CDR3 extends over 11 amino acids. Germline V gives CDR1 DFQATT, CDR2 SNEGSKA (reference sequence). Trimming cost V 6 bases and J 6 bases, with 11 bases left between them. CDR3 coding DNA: TGCAGTGCCAGCCCCGCAGATGGCTACACCTTC. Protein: CSASPADGYTF.

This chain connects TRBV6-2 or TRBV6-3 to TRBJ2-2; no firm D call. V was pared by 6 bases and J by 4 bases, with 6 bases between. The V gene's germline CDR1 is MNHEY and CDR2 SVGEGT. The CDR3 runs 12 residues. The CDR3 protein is CASRGSTGELFF. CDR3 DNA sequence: TGTGCCAGCAGGGGCTCCACCGGGGAGCTGTTTTTT.

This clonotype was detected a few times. The CDR3 reads CATSSGLAGGETQYF. The CDR3 DNA is TGTGCCACCAGCAGCGGACTAGCGGGAGGGGAGACCCAGTACTTC. The gene calls are TRBV15 and TRBJ2-5; 15 bases line up with TRBD2. This CDR3 has 15 amino acids. CDR1 is LNHNV and CDR2 is YYDKDF in the germline V gene (reference sequence). After removal of 3 bases from V and 5 bases from J, the junction contained 1 base not matched to a gene.

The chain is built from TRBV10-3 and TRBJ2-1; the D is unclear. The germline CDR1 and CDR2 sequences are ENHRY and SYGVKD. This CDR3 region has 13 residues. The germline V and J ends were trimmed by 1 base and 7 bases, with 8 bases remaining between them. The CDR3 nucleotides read TGTGCCATCAGTGAGTTACTGGAAAATGAGCAGTTCTTC. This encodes CAISELLENEQFF.

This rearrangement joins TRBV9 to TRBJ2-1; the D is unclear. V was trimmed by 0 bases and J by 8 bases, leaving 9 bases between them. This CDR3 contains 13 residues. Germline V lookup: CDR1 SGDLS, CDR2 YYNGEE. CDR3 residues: CASSVEVLDEQFF. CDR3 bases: TGTGCCAGCAGCGTAGAGGTTCTTGATGAGCAGTTCTTC.

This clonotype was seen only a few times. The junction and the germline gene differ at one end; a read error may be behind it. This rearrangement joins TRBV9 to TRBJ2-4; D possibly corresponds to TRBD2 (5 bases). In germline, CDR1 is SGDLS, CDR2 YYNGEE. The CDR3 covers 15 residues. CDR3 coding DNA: TGTGCCAGCAGTGTAGCCCCGGGAACCAAAAACATTCAGTACTTC. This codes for CASSVAPGTKNIQYF.

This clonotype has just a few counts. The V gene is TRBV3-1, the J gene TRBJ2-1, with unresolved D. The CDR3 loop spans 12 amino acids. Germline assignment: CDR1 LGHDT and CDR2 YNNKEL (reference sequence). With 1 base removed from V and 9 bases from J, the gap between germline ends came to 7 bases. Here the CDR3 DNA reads TGTGCCAGCAGCCAAGTCCCGTCTGAGCAGTTCTTC. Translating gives CASSQVPSEQFF.

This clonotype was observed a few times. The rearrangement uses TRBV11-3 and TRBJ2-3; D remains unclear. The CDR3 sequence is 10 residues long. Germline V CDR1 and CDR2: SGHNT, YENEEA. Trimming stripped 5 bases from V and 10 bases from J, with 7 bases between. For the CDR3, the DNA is TGTGCCAGCAGCCGTGACGCGCAGTATTTT. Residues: CASSRDAQYF. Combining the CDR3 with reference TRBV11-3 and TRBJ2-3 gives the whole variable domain EAGVVQSPRYKIIEKKQPVAFWCNPISGHNTLYWYLQNLGQGPELLIRYENEEAVDDSQLPKDRFSAERLKGVDSTLKIQPAELGDSAVYLCASSRDAQYFGPGTRLTVL.

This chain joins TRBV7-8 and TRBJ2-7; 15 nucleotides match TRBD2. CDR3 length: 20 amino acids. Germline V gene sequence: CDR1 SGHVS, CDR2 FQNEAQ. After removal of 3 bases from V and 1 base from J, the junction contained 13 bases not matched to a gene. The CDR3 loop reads CASSFNTLPGLAGGSYEQYF. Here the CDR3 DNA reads TGTGCCAGCAGCTTCAACACTCTCCCGGGACTAGCGGGAGGATCCTACGAGCAGTACTTC.

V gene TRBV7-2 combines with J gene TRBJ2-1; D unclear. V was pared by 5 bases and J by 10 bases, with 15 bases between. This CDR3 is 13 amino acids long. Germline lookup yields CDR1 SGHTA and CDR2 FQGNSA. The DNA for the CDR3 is TGTGCCAGCAGCACCCACGGGTTCTCGGAGCAGTTCTTC. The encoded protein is CASSTHGFSEQFF.

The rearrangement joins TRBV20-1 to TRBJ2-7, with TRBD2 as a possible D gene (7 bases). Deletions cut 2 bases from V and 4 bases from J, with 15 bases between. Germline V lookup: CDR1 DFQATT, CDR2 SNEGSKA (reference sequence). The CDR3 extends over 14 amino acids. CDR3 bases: TGCAGTGCTAGATTAGGGGGGGGCGGTTACGAGCAGTACTTC. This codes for CSARLGGGGYEQYF.

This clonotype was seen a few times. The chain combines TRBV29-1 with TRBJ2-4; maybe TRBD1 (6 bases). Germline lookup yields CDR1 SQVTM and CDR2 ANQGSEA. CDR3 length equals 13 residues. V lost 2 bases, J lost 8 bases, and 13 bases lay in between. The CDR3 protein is CSVEQQGTDIQYF. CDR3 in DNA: TGCAGCGTTGAACAACAGGGAACGGACATTCAGTACTTC. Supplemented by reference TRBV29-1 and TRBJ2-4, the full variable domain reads SAVISQKPSRDICQRGTSLTIQCQVDSQVTMMFWYRQQPGQSLTLIATANQGSEATYESGFVIDKFPISRPNLTFSTLTVSNMSPEDSSIYLCSVEQQGTDIQYFGAGTRLSVL.

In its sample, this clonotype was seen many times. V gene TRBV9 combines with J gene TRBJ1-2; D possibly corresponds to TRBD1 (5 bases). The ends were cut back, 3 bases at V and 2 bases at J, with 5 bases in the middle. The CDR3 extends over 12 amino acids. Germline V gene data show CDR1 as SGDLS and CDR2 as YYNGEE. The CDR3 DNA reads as TGTGCCAGCAGCGAGGGGAACTATGGCTACACCTTC. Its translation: CASSEGNYGYTF.

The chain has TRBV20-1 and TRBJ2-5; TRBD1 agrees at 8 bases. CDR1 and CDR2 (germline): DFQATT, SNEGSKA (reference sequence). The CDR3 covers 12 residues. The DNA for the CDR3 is TGCAAGCCCAGTGACAGGGGCGAGACCCAGTACTTC. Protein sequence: CKPSDRGETQYF.

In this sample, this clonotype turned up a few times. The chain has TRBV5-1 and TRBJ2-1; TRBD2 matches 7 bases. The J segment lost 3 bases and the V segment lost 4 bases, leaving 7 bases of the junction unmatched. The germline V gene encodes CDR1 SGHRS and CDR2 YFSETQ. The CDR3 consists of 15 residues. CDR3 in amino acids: CASSAVRGNYNEQFF. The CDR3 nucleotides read TGCGCCAGCAGCGCGGTGCGGGGGAACTACAATGAGCAGTTCTTC.

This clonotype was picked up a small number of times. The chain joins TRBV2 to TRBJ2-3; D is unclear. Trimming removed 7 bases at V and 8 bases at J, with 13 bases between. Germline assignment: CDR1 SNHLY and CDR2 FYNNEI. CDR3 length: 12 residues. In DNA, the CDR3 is TGTGCCAGCACCACCTTTCCGGTTACGCAGTATTTT. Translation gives CASTTFPVTQYF.

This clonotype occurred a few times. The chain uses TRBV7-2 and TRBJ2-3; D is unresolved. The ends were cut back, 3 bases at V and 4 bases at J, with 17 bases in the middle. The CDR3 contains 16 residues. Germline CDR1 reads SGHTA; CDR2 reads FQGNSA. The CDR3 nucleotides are TGTGCCAGCAGCTTCGGCTGGAGCCCTGGGGCAGATACGCAGTATTTT. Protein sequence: CASSFGWSPGADTQYF. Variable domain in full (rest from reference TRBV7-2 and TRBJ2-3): GAGVSQSPSNKVTEKGKDVELRCDPISGHTALYWYRQSLGQGLEFLIYFQGNSAPDKSGLPSDRFSAERTGGSVSTLTIQRTQQEDSAVYLCASSFGWSPGADTQYFGPGTRLTVL.

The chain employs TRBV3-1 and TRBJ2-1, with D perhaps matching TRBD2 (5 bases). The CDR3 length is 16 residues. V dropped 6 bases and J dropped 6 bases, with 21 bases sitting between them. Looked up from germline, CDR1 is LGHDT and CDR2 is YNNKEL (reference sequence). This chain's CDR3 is CASRAGDGKGGNEQFF. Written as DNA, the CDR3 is TGTGCCAGCAGGGCGGGTGACGGAAAAGGAGGCAATGAGCAGTTCTTC.

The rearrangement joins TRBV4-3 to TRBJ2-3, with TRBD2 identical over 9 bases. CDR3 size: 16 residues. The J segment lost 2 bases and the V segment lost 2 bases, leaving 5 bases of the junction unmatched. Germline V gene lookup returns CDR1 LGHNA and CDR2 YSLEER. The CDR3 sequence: CASSQQPSGNTDTQYF. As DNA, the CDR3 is TGCGCCAGCAGCCAACAACCTAGCGGGAACACAGATACGCAGTATTTT.

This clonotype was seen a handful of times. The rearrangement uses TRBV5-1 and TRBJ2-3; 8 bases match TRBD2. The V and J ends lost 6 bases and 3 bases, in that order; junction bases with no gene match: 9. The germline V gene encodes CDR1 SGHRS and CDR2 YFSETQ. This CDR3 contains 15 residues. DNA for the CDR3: TGCGCCAGCACCCAAGGCGGGAGGCTTACAGATACGCAGTATTTT. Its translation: CASTQGGRLTDTQYF.

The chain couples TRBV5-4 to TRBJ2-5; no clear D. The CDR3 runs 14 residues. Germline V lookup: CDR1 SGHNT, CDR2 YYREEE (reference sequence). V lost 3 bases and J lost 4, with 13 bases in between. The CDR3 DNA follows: TGTGCCAGCAGCTCCCGGGCCACACGAGAGACCCAGTACTTC. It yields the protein CASSSRATRETQYF.

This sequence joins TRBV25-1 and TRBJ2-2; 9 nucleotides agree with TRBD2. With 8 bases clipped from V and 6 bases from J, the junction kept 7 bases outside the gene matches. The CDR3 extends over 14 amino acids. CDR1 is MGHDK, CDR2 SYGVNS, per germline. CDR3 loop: CASGSGSSAGELFF. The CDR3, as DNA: TGTGCCAGCGGTAGCGGGAGTTCGGCCGGGGAGCTGTTTTTT.

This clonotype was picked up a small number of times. The CDR3 loop reads CASSFLQGLFEQYF. The DNA for the CDR3 is TGTGCCAGCAGTTTTCTACAGGGGTTGTTCGAGCAGTACTTC. V gene TRBV28 combines with J gene TRBJ2-7, with 7 bases that match TRBD1. The germline V gene has CDR1 MDHEN and CDR2 SYDVKM. The CDR3 extends over 14 amino acids. Losses at the gene ends were 3 bases for V and 6 bases for J; bases not matched to a gene: 8.

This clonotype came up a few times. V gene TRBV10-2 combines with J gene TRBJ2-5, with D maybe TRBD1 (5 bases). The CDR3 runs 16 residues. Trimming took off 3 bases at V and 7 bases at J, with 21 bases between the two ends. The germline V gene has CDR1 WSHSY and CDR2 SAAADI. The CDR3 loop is CASSDAGGAHVVTQYF. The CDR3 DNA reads TGCGCCAGCAGTGATGCTGGTGGGGCGCACGTCGTGACCCAGTACTTC.

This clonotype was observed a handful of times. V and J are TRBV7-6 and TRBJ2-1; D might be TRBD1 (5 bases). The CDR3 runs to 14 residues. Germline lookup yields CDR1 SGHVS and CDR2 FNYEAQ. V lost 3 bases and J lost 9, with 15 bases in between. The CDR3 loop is CASSFDRVVGEQFF. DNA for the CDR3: TGTGCCAGCAGCTTCGACAGAGTCGTGGGTGAGCAGTTCTTC.